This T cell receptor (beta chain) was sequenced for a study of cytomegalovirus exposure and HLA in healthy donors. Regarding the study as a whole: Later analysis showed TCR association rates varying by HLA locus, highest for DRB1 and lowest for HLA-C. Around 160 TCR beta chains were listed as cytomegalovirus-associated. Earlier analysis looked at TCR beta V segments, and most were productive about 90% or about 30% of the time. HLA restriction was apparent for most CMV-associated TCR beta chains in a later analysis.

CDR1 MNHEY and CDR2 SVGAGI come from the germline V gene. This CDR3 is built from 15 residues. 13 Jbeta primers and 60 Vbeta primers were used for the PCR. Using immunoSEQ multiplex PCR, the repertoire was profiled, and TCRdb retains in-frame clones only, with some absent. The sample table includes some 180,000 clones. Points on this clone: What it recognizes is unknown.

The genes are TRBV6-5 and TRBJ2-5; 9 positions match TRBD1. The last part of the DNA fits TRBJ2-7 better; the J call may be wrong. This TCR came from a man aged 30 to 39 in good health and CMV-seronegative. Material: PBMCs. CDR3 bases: TGTGCCAGCAGTTACTCGATGGGACAGGGTATCGAGCAGTACTTC. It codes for CASSYSMGQGIEQYF.